The 18 T cell receptor beta chains given below trace back to one sample, sequenced in a study of blood T cell repertoires in COVID-19. This table comes from immunoSEQ multiplex PCR, and its TCRdb copy is limited to in-frame clones, with some not included. The top ten hold approximately 5.1% of the sample, which has 250,000 to 300,000 clones, about 82% seen once. Sequencing used peripheral blood. The source is a man aged 50-59 years with active or convalescent COVID-19.

This chain links TRBV18 with TRBJ1-1; tentative D call: TRBD1 (5 bases). Germline V gene data show CDR1 as KGHSH and CDR2 as LQKENI. Trimming removed 3 bases at V and 5 bases at J, with 13 bases between. The CDR3 totals 14 residues. The CDR3 DNA is TGTGCCAGCTCACCCCAACCGGGGGATACTGAAGCTTTCTTT. It is translated as CASSPQPGDTEAFF.

The chain has TRBV5-1 and TRBJ1-6; D is unresolved. Germline lookup yields CDR1 SGHRS and CDR2 YFSETQ. V was pared by 1 base and J by 6 bases, with 11 bases between. This CDR3 has 15 amino acids. CDR3 nucleotides: TGCGCCAGCAGCTTGAGAGAGGGCCCTAATTCACCCCTCCACTTT. It specifies CASSLREGPNSPLHF.

V and J are TRBV12-5 and TRBJ2-2; 7 positions agree with TRBD1. Trimming took 1 base from V and 3 from J; bases not matched to a gene: 2. Germline CDR1 is LGHNT and CDR2 is FRNRAP. The CDR3 loop spans 15 amino acids. The CDR3 here is CASGLGQGDTGELFF. In DNA form, the CDR3 reads TGTGCTAGTGGTTTGGGACAGGGTGACACCGGGGAGCTGTTTTTT.

V and J are TRBV29-1 and TRBJ2-3; 9 bases are a match to TRBD2. The CDR3 sequence is 13 residues long. The J segment lost 5 bases and the V segment lost 6 bases, leaving 6 bases of the junction unmatched. Per germline, CDR1 SQVTM and CDR2 ANQGSEA. CDR3: CSVSSGNVDTQYF. The CDR3 DNA reads TGCAGCGTATCTAGCGGGAATGTAGATACGCAGTATTTT.

This chain joins TRBV2 and TRBJ2-3, with 11 bases identical to TRBD2. V lost 3 bases to trimming and J lost 4 bases; unmatched junction nucleotides: 6. There are 16 residues in the CDR3. Germline-derived CDR1 and CDR2 are SNHLY and FYNNEI. This CDR3 reads CASSEGLAGGADTQYF. CDR3 nucleotides: TGTGCCAGCAGTGAGGGGCTAGCGGGAGGAGCAGATACGCAGTATTTT.

This clone was counted a single time. The chain recombines TRBV3-1 (or the pseudogene TRBV3-2) with TRBJ2-1, with D unclear. Deletions cut 1 base from V and 6 bases from J, with 10 bases between. This CDR3 region has 14 residues. Germline CDR1 is LGHDT and CDR2 is YNNKEL (reference sequence). CDR3 DNA sequence: TGTGCCAGCAGCCAAGTCGCATCGGGCAATGAGCAGTTCTTC. This encodes CASSQVASGNEQFF.

The chain uses TRBV13 and TRBJ2-7, with TRBD2 matching 12 bases. With V trimmed by 3 bases and J by 5 bases, 11 bases remained unmatched. Looked up from germline, CDR1 is PRHDT and CDR2 is FYEKMQ (reference sequence). This CDR3 has 17 residues. CDR3 nucleotide sequence: TGTGCCAGCAGCTTCGCTAGCGGGAGGGTTGTCGTGGACGAGCAGTACTTC. Translated: CASSFASGRVVVDEQYF. The complete variable domain, with remaining parts taken from reference TRBV13 and TRBJ2-7, reads AAGVIQSPRHLIKEKRETATLKCYPIPRHDTVYWYQQGPGQDPQFLISFYEKMQSDKGSIPDRFSAQQFSDYHSELNMSSLELGDSALYFCASSFASGRVVVDEQYFGPGTRLTVT.

The J gene is TRBJ2-7, the V gene TRBV9, with TRBD1 identical over 9 bases. Trimming cost V 2 bases and J 4 bases; bases outside gene matches: 7. The CDR3 is 15 amino acids. Germline V gives CDR1 SGDLS, CDR2 YYNGEE. Written as DNA, the CDR3 is TGTGCCAGCAGCGTGGCCGGGACAGGGCTGTACGAGCAGTACTTC. Translation gives CASSVAGTGLYEQYF.

V gene TRBV7-2 combines with J gene TRBJ2-5; no definite D call. Trimming removed 2 bases at V and 5 bases at J, with 6 bases between. Looked up from germline, CDR1 is SGHTA and CDR2 is FQGNSA. CDR3 length equals 12 residues. CDR3 in DNA: TGTGCCAGCAGCTTAAGCCCGGAGACCCAGTACTTC. This gives the protein CASSLSPETQYF.

This clone has only a few counts. CDR3: CATSRDSNQPQHF. The DNA for the CDR3 is TGTGCCACTTCTAGGGACAGTAATCAGCCCCAGCATTTT. The chain joins TRBV2 to TRBJ1-5; the match to TRBD1 covers 7 bases. V shed 10 bases, J shed 4 bases, and the junction held 7 bases outside the gene matches. Germline CDR1 is SNHLY and CDR2 is FYNNEI. The length of the CDR3 is 13 residues.

The chain is built from TRBV2 and TRBJ2-1; TRBD2 matches at 12 bases. V was pared by 3 bases and J by 8 bases, with 5 bases of the junction left unmatched. This CDR3 contains 15 residues. Germline CDR1 reads SNHLY; CDR2 reads FYNNEI. This CDR3 reads CASSETSGSGHEQFF. Here the CDR3 DNA reads TGTGCCAGCAGTGAGACTAGCGGGAGTGGCCATGAGCAGTTCTTC.

In this sample, this clone turned up once. V gene TRBV4-1 combines with J gene TRBJ2-1; a weak D match, TRBD2 (5 bases). Germline assignment: CDR1 MGHRA and CDR2 YSYEKL. The CDR3 is 15 residues long. V lost 3 bases and J lost 6, with 15 bases in between. CDR3 protein: CASSHPPAATNEQFF. CDR3 DNA sequence: TGCGCCAGCAGCCACCCCCCAGCGGCGACCAATGAGCAGTTCTTC.

The gene calls are TRBV2 and TRBJ2-2, with 12 nucleotides matching TRBD1. V was pared by 6 bases and J by 6 bases, with 5 bases of the junction left unmatched. In germline, CDR1 is SNHLY, CDR2 FYNNEI. The CDR3 has 15 amino acids. The CDR3, as DNA: TGTGCCAGCAGAGGGACAGGGGGCGCGTCCGGGGAGCTGTTTTTT. Residues: CASRGTGGASGELFF.

The chain joins TRBV5-1 to TRBJ1-2; the D gene is possibly TRBD1 (5 bases). Germline CDR1 and CDR2: SGHRS and YFSETQ. The CDR3 length is 13 residues. V gave up 0 bases and J gave up 9 bases, with 12 bases separating them. CDR3 DNA: TGCGCCAGCAGCTTGGGACAGATTAGGAGCTACACCTTC. Translated: CASSLGQIRSYTF.

The rearrangement links TRBV30 to TRBJ1-3; the match to TRBD1 covers 8 bases. V shed 5 bases and J 4 bases; nucleotides not matched to a gene: 4. This CDR3 region has 13 residues. Germline V gene lookup returns CDR1 GTSNPN and CDR2 SVGIG (reference sequence). Here the CDR3 DNA reads TGTGCCTGGCAGGGGGCGTTGGGAAACACCATATATTTT. Amino acids: CAWQGALGNTIYF. The variable domain in full, with the rest retrieved from reference TRBV30 and TRBJ1-3, is SQTIHQWPATLVQPVGSPLSLECTVEGTSNPNLYWYRQAAGRGLQLLFYSVGIGQISSEVPQNLSASRPQDRQFILSSKKLLLSDSGFYLCAWQGALGNTIYFGEGSWLTVV.

This clone was counted a single time. The genes are TRBV6-5 and TRBJ2-1, with D maybe TRBD1 (6 bases). This CDR3 has 14 amino acids. Germline CDR1 and CDR2: MNHEY and SVGAGI. V lost 2 bases to trimming and J lost 12 bases, with 17 bases between them. The CDR3 here is CASSYETFGTRQFF. The CDR3 DNA is TGTGCCAGCAGTTACGAAACCTTCGGGACAAGGCAGTTCTTC.

The gene calls are TRBV18 and TRBJ2-5; TRBD1 aligns across 7 bases. J gave up 7 bases and V 0 bases, and 5 bases lay outside the gene matches. The CDR3 runs to 14 residues. CDR1 and CDR2 (germline): KGHSH, LQKENI. The CDR3 spells CASSPPKAGGTQYF. DNA for the CDR3: TGTGCCAGCTCACCACCGAAGGCAGGGGGGACCCAGTACTTC.

This clone has at least ten counts. The chain links TRBV19 to TRBJ1-5; 7 bases are a match to TRBD1. The germline V gene has CDR1 LNHDA and CDR2 SQIVND (reference sequence). The CDR3 sequence is 16 residues long. V gave up 8 bases and J gave up 6 bases; unmatched junction bases: 16. The CDR3 loop is CASSPTTTGLVQPQHF. CDR3 in DNA: TGTGCCAGTTCACCGACCACGACAGGGCTCGTTCAGCCCCAGCATTTT.